One TCR beta chain is described in this entry. Its cognate antigen is unknown. The sample comes from a study of T cells in localized non-small cell lung cancer. General study findings and limits: Out of the top 100 tumor clones, a median approximately 57 were seen in adjacent lung. Heterogeneity stays possible, as sequencing covered only one tumor region. Elevated blood T cell density was associated with longer overall survival.

The CDR3 runs 15 residues. V lost 8 bases, J lost 7 bases, and 18 bases lay in between. Looked up from germline, CDR1 is MNHEY and CDR2 is SVGAGI. Assay: immunoSEQ multiplex PCR; the TCRdb copy retains only in-frame clones and omits some. The sample has 35,000 to 45,000 clones, about 88% seen once. Specimen: peripheral blood, collected before any cancer treatment. The rearrangement joins TRBV6-5 to TRBJ1-6; D is possibly TRBD1 (6 bases). The sequence derives from a woman between 18 and 50 years old with stage III lung adenocarcinoma. CDR3 residues: CASRLTRTDNSPLHF. The CDR3 coding sequence is TGTGCCAGCCGACTAACTCGGACAGACAATTCACCCCTCCACTTT.